This T cell receptor (beta chain) is from a study of graft-versus-host responses after intestinal transplantation. Study overall: All recipients got anti-thymocyte globulin induction, then tacrolimus and steroids for 2 to 4 years. Study-level findings and limits: Detection of GvH clones occurred in recipient marrow, and some had their first appearance in ileum or blood.

With V trimmed by 8 bases and J by 1 base, 8 bases remained unmatched. The CDR3 consists of 14 residues. Germline assignment: CDR1 GTSNPN and CDR2 SVGIG (reference sequence). Sequencing was performed with immunoSEQ multiplex PCR; in TCRdb, only in-frame clones are kept and a portion is missing. The sample records 6,500 to 10,000 clones, around 33% being singletons. The chain couples TRBV30 to TRBJ2-3; 8 nucleotides align to TRBD1. The TCR was taken from a human patient who received an intestinal transplant. This specimen was alloreactive CD4+ T cells from a mixed lymphocyte reaction culture, taken before intestinal transplant. Subset described: CFSE-low proliferating T cells sorted from roughly six-day pre-transplant mixed lymphocyte reaction (GvH or HvG direction). CDR3 in amino acids: CARSGGGRTDTQYF. CDR3 DNA sequence: TGTGCCCGATCAGGGGGCGGGCGCACAGATACGCAGTATTTT.